These 20 T cell receptor beta chains originate from one sample sequenced in a study of cytomegalovirus exposure and HLA in healthy donors. Primers: 60 Vbeta forward and 13 Jbeta reverse. Only in-frame clones appear in the TCRdb table, and some are missing; sequencing was by immunoSEQ multiplex PCR. The profile covers some 160,000 clones, with roughly 80% appearing a single time and about 2.3% taken by the ten largest. Sequencing was carried out using PBMCs. Source of these receptors: a male donor in good health and CMV-seronegative.

The chain joins TRBV6-6 to TRBJ1-1; 8 positions agree with TRBD1. V gave up 6 bases and J gave up 2 bases; unmatched junction bases: 8. This CDR3 is 15 amino acids long. Germline V gene data show CDR1 as MNHNY and CDR2 as SVGAGI (reference sequence). This CDR3 is CASSSPGTGNTEAFF. The DNA for the CDR3 is TGTGCCAGCAGCTCCCCCGGGACAGGTAACACTGAAGCTTTCTTT.

The table lists this clone with a few counts. At one end, the junction sequence differs from germline, possibly due to a read error. This chain connects TRBV10-2 to TRBJ2-4; D gene uncertain. CDR1 is WSHSY, CDR2 SAAADI, per germline. The CDR3 is 12 residues long. The CDR3 reads CASRVQRNSQYF. For the CDR3, the DNA is TGCGCCAGCAGAGTCCAACGTAACAGTCAGTACTTC.

V usage is TRBV11-2 and J usage is TRBJ2-5; 7 positions agree with TRBD2. V lost 1 base and J lost 4; bases outside the gene matches: 6. Germline CDR1 reads SGHAT; CDR2 reads FQNNGV. The CDR3 consists of 15 residues. The CDR3 is CASSLGLAGVETQYF. The CDR3 bases are TGTGCCAGCAGCTTAGGGCTTGCGGGGGTAGAGACCCAGTACTTC.

The rearrangement joins TRBV10-1 to TRBJ2-7; 7 bases are shared with TRBD1. Looked up from germline, CDR1 is WNHNN and CDR2 is SYGVQD (reference sequence). The trim removed 8 bases at V and 0 bases at J, leaving 1 base unmatched. The length of the CDR3 is 12 residues. This chain's CDR3 is CASGDSSYEQYF. The CDR3 DNA reads as TGCGCCAGCGGGGACAGCTCCTACGAGCAGTACTTC.

The V call is TRBV11-2, the J call TRBJ2-3; possibly TRBD1 for D (5 bases). CDR1 is SGHAT and CDR2 is FQNNGV in the germline V gene. CDR3 length: 15 amino acids. V lost 3 bases and J 2 bases, leaving 12 bases between the germline ends. In DNA form, the CDR3 reads TGTGCCAGCAGCTTTCTGGGGCTACCCACAGATACGCAGTATTTT. Protein: CASSFLGLPTDTQYF.

The chain links TRBV6-6 to TRBJ1-1, with 8 bases aligning to TRBD1. V was pared by 6 bases and J by 5 bases, with 11 bases of the junction left unmatched. The CDR3 contains 15 residues. Germline assignment: CDR1 MNHNY and CDR2 SVGAGI (reference sequence). The CDR3 region is CASRTTKTGETEAFF. The CDR3 DNA follows: TGTGCCAGCAGAACCACCAAGACAGGGGAAACTGAAGCTTTCTTT.

This chain links TRBV9 with TRBJ2-5; TRBD2 agrees at 16 bases. The V and J ends lost 4 bases and 5 bases, in that order; junction bases with no gene match: 8. CDR3 length: 17 residues. CDR1 is SGDLS, CDR2 YYNGEE, per germline. CDR3 bases: TGTGCCAGCAGCCAGGGACTAGCGGGGGGGCTTATCGAGACCCAGTACTTC. This gives the protein CASSQGLAGGLIETQYF.

The chain couples TRBV6-6 to TRBJ2-2; 11 bases are shared with TRBD1. Germline assignment: CDR1 MNHNY and CDR2 SVGAGI (reference sequence). J was trimmed by 6 bases and V by 0 bases; bases with no gene match: 3. The CDR3 totals 16 residues. CDR3 region: CASSYSGTGGAGELFF. The CDR3 DNA reads TGTGCCAGCAGTTACTCGGGGACAGGGGGGGCCGGGGAGCTGTTTTTT.

A single count supports this clone. The J gene is TRBJ1-1, the V gene TRBV5-4; D gene uncertain. V shed 0 bases and J shed 0 bases, with 9 bases lying between them. In germline, CDR1 is SGHNT, CDR2 YYREEE (reference sequence). The CDR3 has 15 residues. The CDR3 here is CASSLVNSMNTEAFF. CDR3 in DNA: TGTGCCAGCAGCTTGGTCAACTCCATGAACACTGAAGCTTTCTTT.

The rearrangement links TRBV6-6 to TRBJ1-2, with 10 bases matching TRBD1. J lost 10 bases, V lost 6 bases, and 8 bases had no gene match. The CDR3 is 13 amino acids. CDR1 is MNHNY, CDR2 SVGAGI, per germline (reference sequence). CDR3 residues: CASRSRDRGFYTF. The DNA for the CDR3 is TGTGCCAGCAGGAGCCGGGACAGGGGATTCTACACCTTC.

The chain uses TRBV11-2 and TRBJ2-1; tentative D call: TRBD1 (6 bases). The length of the CDR3 is 15 residues. Trimming left V 0 bases short and J 10 bases short, with 16 bases between. From germline, CDR1 is SGHAT and CDR2 FQNNGV. The CDR3 loop is CASSLDAQGFWEQFF. The CDR3 DNA reads TGTGCCAGCAGCTTAGACGCACAGGGATTCTGGGAGCAGTTCTTC.

V gene TRBV30 combines with J gene TRBJ1-2; no clear D. V lost 4 bases and J 6 bases, leaving 9 bases between the germline ends. The CDR3 consists of 11 residues. The germline CDR1 and CDR2 sequences are GTSNPN and SVGIG (reference sequence). The CDR3 loop is CAWTLSDGYTF. The CDR3 DNA reads TGTGCCTGGACCCTCTCGGATGGCTACACCTTC.

The chain is built from TRBV18 and TRBJ1-2; no definite D call. The CDR3 has 15 residues. Trimming left V 5 bases short and J 0 bases short, with 13 bases between. From germline, CDR1 is KGHSH and CDR2 LQKENI. The CDR3 reads CASSTPTLPNYGYTF. CDR3 nucleotide sequence: TGTGCCAGCTCAACCCCTACGTTACCTAACTATGGCTACACCTTC.

The CDR3 DNA is TGCGCCAGCAGCTTAGGACTAGCGGGGGGCACGAACACCGGGGAGCTGTTTTTT. It yields the protein CASSLGLAGGTNTGELFF. The chain carries TRBV5-1 and TRBJ2-2, with 14 bases matching TRBD2. J gave up 0 bases and V 2 bases, and 3 bases lay outside the gene matches. The CDR3 has 18 amino acids. Per the germline V gene, CDR1 is SGHRS and CDR2 is YFSETQ.

The V and J genes are TRBV5-1 and TRBJ1-1; tentative D call: TRBD1 (5 bases). The CDR3 covers 14 residues. Deletions cut 2 bases from V and 0 bases from J, with 8 bases between. Germline assignment: CDR1 SGHRS and CDR2 YFSETQ. CDR3 residues: CASSFRQMNTEAFF. The CDR3 nucleotides are TGCGCCAGCAGCTTCCGACAGATGAACACTGAAGCTTTCTTT.

This clone was picked up a small number of times. The chain couples TRBV7-9 to TRBJ2-7; D unresolved. The V and J ends lost 6 bases and 2 bases respectively, with 8 bases between them. CDR3 size: 12 residues. Germline V gene sequence: CDR1 SEHNR, CDR2 FQNEAQ (reference sequence). CDR3 amino acids: CASSQLTYEQYF. CDR3 coding DNA: TGTGCCAGCAGTCAACTAACCTACGAGCAGTACTTC.

This clone was seen more than once but under ten times. A much larger clone differs by one base, so this may be a read error. This chain uses TRBV9 with TRBJ1-1; tentatively, D is TRBD1 (5 bases). Germline CDR1 reads SGDLS; CDR2 reads YYNGEE. CDR3 size: 11 residues. The CDR3 coding sequence is TGTGCCAGCAGCGAGGGGACTGGAGCTTTCTTT. Translation gives CASSEGTGAFF.

This clone was recorded once. This chain joins TRBV5-1 and TRBJ2-5; D is possibly TRBD2 (6 bases). Germline CDR1 SGHRS, CDR2 YFSETQ. V was trimmed by 0 bases and J by 0 bases, leaving 12 bases between them. The CDR3 length is 16 residues. The CDR3 sequence: CASSLGRGMYQETQYF. CDR3 nucleotide sequence: TGCGCCAGCAGCTTGGGCCGGGGGATGTACCAAGAGACCCAGTACTTC.

This clone was recorded once. The chain is built from TRBV7-2 and TRBJ2-5; no firm D call. The germline V and J ends were trimmed by 2 bases and 1 base, with 8 bases remaining between them. The CDR3 contains 14 residues. Germline V gene lookup returns CDR1 SGHTA and CDR2 FQGNSA. The CDR3 DNA is TGTGCCAGCAGCTTATGGGCTGGCCAAGAGACCCAGTACTTC. Its translation is CASSLWAGQETQYF.

The rearrangement links TRBV5-1 to TRBJ1-5; 9 bases are shared with TRBD1. The CDR3 extends over 15 amino acids. CDR1 is SGHRS, CDR2 YFSETQ, per germline. Losses at the gene ends were 4 bases for V and 3 bases for J; bases not matched to a gene: 5. CDR3 amino acids: CASSMTGGDNQPQHF. CDR3 DNA: TGCGCCAGCAGCATGACAGGGGGGGACAATCAGCCCCAGCATTTT.